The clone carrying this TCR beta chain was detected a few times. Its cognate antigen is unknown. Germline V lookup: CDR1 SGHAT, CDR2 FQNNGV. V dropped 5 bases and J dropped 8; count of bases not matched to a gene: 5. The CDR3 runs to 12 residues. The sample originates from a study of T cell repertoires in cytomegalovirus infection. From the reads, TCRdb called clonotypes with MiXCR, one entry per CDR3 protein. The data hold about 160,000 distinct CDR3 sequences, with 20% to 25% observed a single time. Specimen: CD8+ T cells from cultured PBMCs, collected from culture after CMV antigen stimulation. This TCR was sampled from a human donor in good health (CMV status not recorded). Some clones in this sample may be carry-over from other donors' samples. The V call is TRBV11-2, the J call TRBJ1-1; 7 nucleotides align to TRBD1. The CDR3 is CASSLGTEEAFF. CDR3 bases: TGTGCCAGCAGCCTTGGGACAGAAGAAGCTTTCTTT.